The clone carrying this T cell receptor (beta chain) has just one count. This entry belongs to a study of control samples from healthy donors and cancer patients. Trimming took off 9 bases at V and 0 bases at J, with 13 bases between the two ends. Germline V lookup: CDR1 KGHDR, CDR2 SFDVKD. This CDR3 has 15 amino acids. Measured with immunoSEQ multiplex PCR; TCRdb has only the in-frame clones, and not every one. Here the sample spans around 63,000 clones, 80% to 90% being singletons. The TCR comes from a woman in her fifties or sixties with head and neck cancer. The genes are TRBV24-1 and TRBJ2-2, with D tentatively TRBD1 or TRBD2 (5 bases each). The sequenced sample consisted of PBMCs. CDR3 sequence reads: CATQMGPPNTGELFF. CDR3 bases: TGTGCCACCCAGATGGGACCTCCGAACACCGGGGAGCTGTTTTTT.